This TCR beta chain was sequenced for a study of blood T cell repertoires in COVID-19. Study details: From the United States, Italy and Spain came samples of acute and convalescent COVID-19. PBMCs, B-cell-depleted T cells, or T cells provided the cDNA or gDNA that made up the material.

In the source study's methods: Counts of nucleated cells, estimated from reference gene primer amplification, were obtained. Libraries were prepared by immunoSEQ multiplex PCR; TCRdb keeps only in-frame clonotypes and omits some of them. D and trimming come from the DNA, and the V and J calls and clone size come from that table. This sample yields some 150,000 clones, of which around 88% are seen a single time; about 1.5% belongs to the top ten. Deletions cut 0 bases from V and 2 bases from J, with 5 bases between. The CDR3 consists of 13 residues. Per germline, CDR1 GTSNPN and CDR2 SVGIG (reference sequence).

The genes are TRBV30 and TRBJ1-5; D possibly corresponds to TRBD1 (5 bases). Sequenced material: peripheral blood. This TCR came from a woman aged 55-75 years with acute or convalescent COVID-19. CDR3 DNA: TGTGCCTGGAGTGTGACAGGCAATCAGCCCCAGCATTTT. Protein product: CAWSVTGNQPQHF.